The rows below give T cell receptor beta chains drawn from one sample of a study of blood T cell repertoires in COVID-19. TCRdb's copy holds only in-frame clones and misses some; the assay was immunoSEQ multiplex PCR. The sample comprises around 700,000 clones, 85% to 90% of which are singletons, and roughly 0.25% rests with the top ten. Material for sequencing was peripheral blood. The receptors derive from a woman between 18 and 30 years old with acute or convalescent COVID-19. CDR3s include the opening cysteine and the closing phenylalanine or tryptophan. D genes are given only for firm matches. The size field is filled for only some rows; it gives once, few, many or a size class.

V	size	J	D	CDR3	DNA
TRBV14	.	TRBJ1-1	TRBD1	CASSQTQGAEAFF	TGTGCCAGCAGCCAGACTCAGGGGGCTGAAGCTTTCTTT
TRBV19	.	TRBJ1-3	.	CASGPQGGNTIYF	TGTGCCAGTGGACCCCAGGGGGGAAACACCATATATTTT
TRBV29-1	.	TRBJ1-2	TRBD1	CSADKGATTNYGYTF	TGCAGCGCTGATAAGGGGGCTACCACTAACTATGGCTACACCTTC
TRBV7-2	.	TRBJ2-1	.	CASSLYAEPYNEQFF	TGTGCCAGCAGCCTATACGCCGAGCCCTACAATGAGCAGTTCTTC
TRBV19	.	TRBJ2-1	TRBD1	CASTGTGGAYNEQFF	TGTGCCAGTACCGGGACAGGGGGTGCCTACAATGAGCAGTTCTTC
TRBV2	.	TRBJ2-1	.	CASSEVGSSYNEQFF	TGTGCCAGCAGTGAAGTCGGTAGCTCCTACAATGAGCAGTTCTTC
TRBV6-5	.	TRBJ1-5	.	CASSKTGGDQPQHF	TGTGCCAGCAGTAAAACAGGAGGGGATCAGCCCCAGCATTTT
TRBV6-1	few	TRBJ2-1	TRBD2	CASSELAGESHEQFF	TGTGCCAGCAGTGAATTAGCGGGGGAATCCCATGAGCAGTTCTTC
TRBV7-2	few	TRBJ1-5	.	CASSLVTANQPQHF	TGTGCCAGCAGCTTAGTCACAGCAAATCAGCCCCAGCATTTT
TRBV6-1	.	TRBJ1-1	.	CASSELIGTGIHTEAFF	TGTGCCAGCAGTGAACTTATCGGAACAGGGATACACACTGAAGCTTTCTTT
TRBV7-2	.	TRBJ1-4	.	CASSPRNRVGGEKLFF	TGTGCCAGCAGTCCCAGAAACAGGGTCGGCGGGGAAAAACTGTTTTTT
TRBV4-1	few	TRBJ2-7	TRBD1	CASSRGQGSYEQYF	TGCGCCAGCAGCCGGGGACAGGGTTCCTACGAGCAGTACTTC
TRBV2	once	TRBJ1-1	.	CASSGGWGTEAFF	TGTGCCAGCAGTGGAGGGTGGGGCACTGAAGCTTTCTTT
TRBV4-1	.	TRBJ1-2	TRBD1	CASSAGTAATYGYTF	TGCGCCAGCAGCGCGGGGACAGCGGCTACTTATGGCTACACCTTC
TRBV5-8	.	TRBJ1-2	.	CASSPGQRTLTNYGYTF	TGTGCCAGCAGCCCCGGACAGAGAACCTTAACTAACTATGGCTACACCTTC
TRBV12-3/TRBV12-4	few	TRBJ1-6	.	CASSLAEGSPLHF	TGTGCCAGCAGTTTAGCAGAGGGCTCACCCCTCCACTTT
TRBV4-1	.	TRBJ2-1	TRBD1	CASSQVIGTGVHEQFF	TGCGCCAGCAGCCAAGTGATAGGGACAGGGGTACATGAGCAGTTCTTC
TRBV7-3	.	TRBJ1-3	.	CASSASSGNTIYF	TGTGCCAGCAGCGCCAGCTCTGGAAACACCATATATTTT
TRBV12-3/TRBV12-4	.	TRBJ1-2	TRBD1	CASSPDRGYGYTF	TGTGCCAGCAGTCCGGACAGGGGATATGGCTACACCTTC
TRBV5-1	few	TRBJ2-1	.	CASSRDSSYNEQFF	TGCGCCAGCAGCCGGGATAGCTCCTACAATGAGCAGTTCTTC
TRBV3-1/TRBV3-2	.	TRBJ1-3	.	CASAELGNTIYF	TGTGCCAGCGCGGAACTTGGAAACACCATATATTTT
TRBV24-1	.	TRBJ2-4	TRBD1	CATSDRGLNIQYF	TGTGCCACCAGTGACAGGGGGCTAAACATTCAGTACTTC
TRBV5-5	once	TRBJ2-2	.	CASSRVANTGELFF	TGTGCCAGCAGCCGAGTAGCGAACACCGGGGAGCTGTTTTTT
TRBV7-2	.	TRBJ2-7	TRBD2	CASSLPGRLAGGRNYEQYF	TGTGCCAGCAGCTTACCCGGGAGACTAGCGGGGGGGCGAAACTACGAGCAGTACTTC
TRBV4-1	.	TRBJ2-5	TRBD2	CASSHRTSGGVNRQETQYF	TGCGCCAGCAGCCACCGGACTAGCGGGGGGGTAAACCGCCAAGAGACCCAGTACTTC
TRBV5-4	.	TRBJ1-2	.	CASSLLGVGGYTF	TGTGCCAGCAGCTTGTTGGGAGTTGGTGGCTACACCTTC
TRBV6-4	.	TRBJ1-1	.	CASSPAGVTEAFF	TGTGCCAGCAGCCCGGCGGGGGTCACTGAAGCTTTCTTT